This T cell receptor beta chain was identified in a study of Tregs in tolerant kidney transplant recipients. The V and J ends lost 4 bases and 0 bases respectively, with 13 bases between them. The CDR3 runs 16 residues. Germline values: CDR1 LGHNA, CDR2 YNFKEQ. This table comes from immunoSEQ multiplex PCR, and its TCRdb copy is limited to in-frame clones, with some not included. Altogether around 78,000 clones are present, less than 95% being singletons, with the ten largest covering 0.34%. The source material was Tregs from blood, sampled before the transplant. The source of this sequence is a human donor who received a combined kidney and bone marrow transplant. The rearrangement uses TRBV4-2 and TRBJ1-3, with D uncertain. The CDR3 sequence: CASSPSSLLSGNTIYF. The CDR3 DNA is TGTGCCAGCAGCCCCAGTTCGTTACTCTCTGGAAACACCATATATTTT.